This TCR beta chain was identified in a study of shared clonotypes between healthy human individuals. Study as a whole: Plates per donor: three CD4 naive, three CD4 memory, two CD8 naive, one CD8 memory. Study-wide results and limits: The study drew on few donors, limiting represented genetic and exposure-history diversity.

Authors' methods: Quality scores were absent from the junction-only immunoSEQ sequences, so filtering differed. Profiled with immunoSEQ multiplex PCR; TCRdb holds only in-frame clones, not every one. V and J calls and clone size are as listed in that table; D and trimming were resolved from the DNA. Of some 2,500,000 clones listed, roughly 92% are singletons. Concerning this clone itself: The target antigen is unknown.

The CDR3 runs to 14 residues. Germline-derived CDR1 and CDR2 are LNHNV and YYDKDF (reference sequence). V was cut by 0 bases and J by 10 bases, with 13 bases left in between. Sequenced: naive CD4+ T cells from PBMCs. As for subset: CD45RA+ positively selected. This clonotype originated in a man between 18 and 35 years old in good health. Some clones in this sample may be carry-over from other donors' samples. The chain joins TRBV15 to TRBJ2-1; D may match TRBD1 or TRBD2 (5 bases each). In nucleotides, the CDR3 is TGTGCCACCAGCAGAGATTGGGGGTCTGGCGAGCAGTTCTTC. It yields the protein CATSRDWGSGEQFF.